This TCR beta chain was identified in a study of sequential checkpoint blockade in melanoma. This clone has just a few counts. Germline CDR1 and CDR2: MNHEY and SVGAGI. The CDR3 covers 15 residues. The V segment lost 5 bases and the J segment 7 bases; nucleotides outside the gene matches: 9. Indicated treatment: randomized to nivolumab then ipilimumab (arm A) or the reverse (arm B). None of the patients previously received DNA-damaging chemotherapy. The repertoire was sequenced with immunoSEQ multiplex PCR; TCRdb's copy has only in-frame clones and lacks some. The data hold 25,000 to 30,000 clones, with around 73% observed a single time.

This TCR was recovered from a human donor with melanoma. The specimen was CD8+ T cells sorted from blood (inferred from file names), collected from a patient given nivolumab and ipilimumab in sequence. The chain employs TRBV6-5 and TRBJ2-1; the match to TRBD1 covers 9 bases. The CDR3 sequence: CASSQGQGPVNEQFF. The CDR3, as DNA: TGTGCCAGCAGTCAAGGACAGGGGCCCGTGAATGAGCAGTTCTTC.